This T cell receptor (beta chain) came from a study of T cells in Graves' hyperthyroidism and ophthalmopathy. Trimming removed 3 bases from V and 9 bases from J; junction bases left unmatched: 11. Germline CDR1 reads DFQATT; CDR2 reads SNEGSKA (reference sequence). The CDR3 has 14 amino acids. Newly diagnosed hyperthyroidism, duration under 2 months, in patients aged 18 to 65. Drawn at first hyperthyroidism diagnosis, the blood sample preceded any ophthalmopathy symptoms. This clonotype turned up a few times. Its antigen is as yet unknown. Findings of the study overall: Separating ophthalmopathy from stable hyperthyroidism was achieved by a 13 V-J model.

TCR beta CDR3 sequences were amplified from RNA transcripts. Using the HTBI primer set, a first-round RT-PCR was run on the TCR CDR3. From the multiplex PCR reads, TCRdb called clonotypes with MiXCR, one entry per CDR3 protein. Among about 270,000 distinct CDR3 sequences, roughly 15% were seen once, and the ten largest hold 30%. The specimen was blood. The chain has TRBV20-1 and TRBJ2-4; TRBD2 aligns across 7 bases. This clonotype was obtained from a woman between 45 and 65 years old with Graves' hyperthyroidism that later progressed to Graves' ophthalmopathy. CDR3 residues: CSASSLAVSLIQYF. In DNA form, the CDR3 reads TGCAGTGCTAGTTCTCTAGCGGTGTCGCTCATTCAGTACTTC.